Listed below are T cell receptor beta chains from one sample, sequenced in a study of blood T cell repertoires in COVID-19. Repertoires were generated with immunoSEQ multiplex PCR, while TCRdb's copy carries only in-frame clones and drops some. The repertoire holds some 260,000 clones, with over 80% as singletons. What was sequenced was peripheral blood. These receptors all come from an older woman with COVID-19, enrolled during active disease. CDR3s include the opening cysteine and the closing phenylalanine or tryptophan. D genes are given only for firm matches. Not all rows give a size; the values are once, few, many and, for expanded clones, a class.

CDR3 DNA: TGTGCCAGCAGCTTAGCTACGGGGAAGACTAGGGATACGCAGTATTTT; CDR3 protein: CASSLATGKTRDTQYF; V gene: TRBV7-2; clone size: NA; D gene: NA; J gene: TRBJ2-3
CDR3 DNA: TGTGCCGGGACGGTTAGCTCCTACAATGAGCAGTTCTTC; CDR3 protein: CAGTVSSYNEQFF; V gene: TRBV30; clone size: NA; D gene: NA; J gene: TRBJ2-1
CDR3 DNA: TGTGCCAGCAGCTTAGGGCAGGGCTATGGCTACACCTTC; CDR3 protein: CASSLGQGYGYTF; V gene: TRBV7-2; clone size: NA; D gene: NA; J gene: TRBJ1-2
CDR3 DNA: TGTGCCAGCAGCTCTGCGACTAGCGGGAGCTCCTACAATGAGCAGTTCTTC; CDR3 protein: CASSSATSGSSYNEQFF; V gene: TRBV12-1; clone size: few; D gene: NA; J gene: TRBJ2-1
CDR3 DNA: TGTGCCAGCGTCCTCGGTTCAACGCAGTATTTT; CDR3 protein: CASVLGSTQYF; V gene: TRBV6-5; clone size: NA; D gene: NA; J gene: TRBJ2-3
CDR3 DNA: TGTGCCTGGGGTAATAATTCACCCCTCCACTTT; CDR3 protein: CAWGNNSPLHF; V gene: TRBV30; clone size: NA; D gene: NA; J gene: TRBJ1-6
CDR3 DNA: TGTGCCAGCAGCCAAATCACAGGGAACACTGAAGCTTTCTTT; CDR3 protein: CASSQITGNTEAFF; V gene: TRBV3-1/TRBV3-2; clone size: NA; D gene: NA; J gene: TRBJ1-1
CDR3 DNA: TGCAGTGCTAGTTCAGGGACAGAGGATCAGCCCCAGCATTTT; CDR3 protein: CSASSGTEDQPQHF; V gene: TRBV20-1; clone size: NA; D gene: TRBD1; J gene: TRBJ1-5
CDR3 DNA: TGTGCCAGCAGTTTAGGACAGGCCTACTATGGCTACACCTTC; CDR3 protein: CASSLGQAYYGYTF; V gene: TRBV6-5; clone size: NA; D gene: TRBD1; J gene: TRBJ1-2
CDR3 DNA: TGTGCCAGCAGTTTCCACCCGCGGGTCAATGAGCAGTTCTTC; CDR3 protein: CASSFHPRVNEQFF; V gene: TRBV6-2/TRBV6-3; clone size: NA; D gene: NA; J gene: TRBJ2-1
CDR3 DNA: TGTGCCAGCAGCTTAGCCAAGACAATCGACGGGAGCCGGTACAATGAGCAGTTCTTC; CDR3 protein: CASSLAKTIDGSRYNEQFF; V gene: TRBV7-2; clone size: NA; D gene: NA; J gene: TRBJ2-1
CDR3 DNA: TGCGCCAGCAGCTTCAGGAACTCGGACACCGGGGAGCTGTTTTTT; CDR3 protein: CASSFRNSDTGELFF; V gene: TRBV5-1; clone size: once; D gene: NA; J gene: TRBJ2-2
CDR3 DNA: TGTGCCAGCAGCTTAGGAGAGAACACTGAAGCTTTCTTT; CDR3 protein: CASSLGENTEAFF; V gene: TRBV11-3; clone size: once; D gene: NA; J gene: TRBJ1-1
CDR3 DNA: TGTGCCAGCAGCTTGAGAGGGACAGGGGGCCCCCTTAGCAATCAGCCCCAGCATTTT; CDR3 protein: CASSLRGTGGPLSNQPQHF; V gene: TRBV5-5; clone size: NA; D gene: TRBD1; J gene: TRBJ1-5